This T cell receptor (beta chain) appears in the sequencing data of a study of cytomegalovirus exposure and HLA in healthy donors. CDR1 MNHEY and CDR2 SMNVEV come from the germline V gene (reference sequence). The length of the CDR3 is 12 residues. The V and J ends lost 11 bases and 10 bases respectively, with 18 bases between them. The PCR had 60 Vbeta and 13 Jbeta primers. Repertoires were generated with immunoSEQ multiplex PCR, while TCRdb's copy carries only in-frame clones and drops some. The sample lists about 150,000 clones; about four fifths were seen once. The receptor comes from a man under 40 in good health and CMV-seropositive. Sequencing was carried out using PBMCs. The chain has TRBV27 and TRBJ2-1; possibly TRBD2 for D (7 bases). The CDR3 loop is CAPGGGGEEQFF. The CDR3 DNA is TGTGCCCCGGGCGGGGGCGGGGAAGAGCAGTTCTTC.